What follows are 3 T cell receptor beta chains derived from one specimen sequenced in a study of blood T cell repertoires in COVID-19. Produced via immunoSEQ multiplex PCR; TCRdb's table is partial and in-frame only. The profile shows around 300,000 clones, 85% to 90% of them singletons. The sample consisted of PBMCs or T cells enriched from blood (not recorded which). These receptors were obtained from a woman between 18 and 29 years old who had recovered from COVID-19.

This rearrangement joins TRBV2 to TRBJ1-6, with a weak D call TRBD1 (6 bases). CDR1 SNHLY and CDR2 FYNNEI come from the germline V gene. V lost 0 bases, J lost 5 bases, and 14 bases lay in between. The CDR3 spans 17 residues. CDR3 loop: CASSEARANRDNSPLHF. CDR3 bases: TGTGCCAGCAGTGAAGCGAGGGCCAACAGGGATAATTCACCCCTCCACTTT.

The chain uses TRBV19 and TRBJ1-4; D is unclear. This CDR3 has 14 residues. V lost 3 bases, J lost 5 bases, and 10 bases lay in between. Germline CDR1 and CDR2: LNHDA and SQIVND (reference sequence). The CDR3 sequence is CASSISQVNEKLFF. The CDR3 DNA reads as TGTGCCAGTAGTATTAGCCAAGTCAATGAAAAACTGTTTTTT.

The chain carries TRBV11-1 and TRBJ1-2, with D perhaps matching TRBD1 (6 bases). The CDR3 is 15 residues long. The germline V gene has CDR1 SGHAT and CDR2 FQDESV (reference sequence). Trimming cost V 6 bases and J 6 bases, with 20 bases left between them. For the CDR3, the DNA is TGTGCCAGCAGTCGCGGCGCGCTACAGGGTAATGGCTACACCTTC. It yields the protein CASSRGALQGNGYTF.